Presented here are 30 T cell receptor beta chains from one specimen sequenced in a study of OX40 agonist ivuxolimab in advanced cancers. The assay was immunoSEQ multiplex PCR, and TCRdb's table has in-frame clones only and misses some. The profile shows 90,000 to 150,000 clones, around 89% of them singletons. The specimen comprised CD4+ or CD8+ T cells sorted from blood, sampled in a trial of the OX40 agonist ivuxolimab. These receptors all stem from an adult with an advanced solid tumor such as melanoma, head and neck, liver or kidney cancer.

V gene TRBV19 combines with J gene TRBJ2-5; perhaps TRBD1 as D (5 bases). CDR1 and CDR2 from the germline V gene are LNHDA and SQIVND (reference sequence). V lost 6 bases to trimming and J lost 0 bases, with 11 bases between them. CDR3 size: 14 residues. The CDR3 sequence is CASRTTAYQETQYF. As DNA, the CDR3 is TGTGCCAGTAGGACGACAGCGTACCAAGAGACCCAGTACTTC. The whole variable domain, filled in from reference TRBV19 and TRBJ2-5, reads DGGITQSPKYLFRKEGQNVTLSCEQNLNHDAMYWYRQDPGQGLRLIYYSQIVNDFQKGDIAEGYSVSREKKESFPLTVTSAQKNPTAFYLCASRTTAYQETQYFGPGTRLLVL.

Comment on this clone: At one boundary the junction diverges from the germline segment, which might be a read error. The chain links TRBV6-5 to TRBJ2-6, with no clear D. Germline CDR1 MNHEY, CDR2 SVGAGI. CDR3 size: 14 residues. CDR3 amino acids: CASRTGPGANVLTF. As DNA, the CDR3 is TGTGCCAGCAGGACGGGCCCTGGAGCCAACGTCCTGACTTTC.

The CDR3 sequence: CASSQEYRGDKTQYF. CDR3 nucleotide sequence: TGCGCCAGCAGCCAAGAATACAGGGGTGATAAGACCCAGTACTTC. J is TRBJ2-5 and V is TRBV4-3; 7 bases fit TRBD1. Losses at the gene ends were 0 bases for V and 6 bases for J; bases not matched to a gene: 7. Germline CDR1 and CDR2: LGHNA and YSLEER. The CDR3 is 15 residues long.

The chain uses TRBV10-1 and TRBJ1-2, with D possibly being TRBD1 (5 bases). Trimming stripped 3 bases from V and 4 bases from J, with 9 bases between. Looked up from germline, CDR1 is WNHNN and CDR2 is SYGVQD (reference sequence). The CDR3 runs to 13 residues. This chain's CDR3 is CASSEHRFYGYTF. CDR3 bases: TGCGCCAGCAGTGAACACAGGTTCTATGGCTACACCTTC.

The chain employs TRBV5-6 and TRBJ2-7; the D gene is possibly TRBD2 (6 bases). The length of the CDR3 is 13 residues. Trimming pared 5 bases from V and 4 bases from J, leaving 13 bases between. The germline CDR1 and CDR2 sequences are SGHDT and YYEEEE. The CDR3: CASRYGLPYEQYF. Here the CDR3 DNA reads TGTGCCAGCAGATATGGACTACCGTACGAGCAGTACTTC.

The chain recombines TRBV9 with TRBJ2-3, with 13 bases identical to TRBD2. V was pared by 4 bases and J by 3 bases, with 5 bases of the junction left unmatched. Germline-derived CDR1 and CDR2 are SGDLS and YYNGEE. The CDR3 is 16 amino acids. In DNA form, the CDR3 reads TGTGCCAGCAGCAAAACTAGCGGGGGGGCGACAGATACGCAGTATTTT. It encodes CASSKTSGGATDTQYF.

The chain employs TRBV7-9 and TRBJ1-4; TRBD1 agrees at 10 bases. The germline V gene encodes CDR1 SEHNR and CDR2 FQNEAQ (reference sequence). The CDR3 covers 15 residues. Trimming cost V 5 bases and J 6 bases; bases outside gene matches: 6. The CDR3 region is CASSPAGTGDEKLFF. The CDR3 nucleotides read TGTGCCAGCAGCCCAGCCGGGACAGGGGATGAAAAACTGTTTTTT. The full variable domain, its missing parts supplied by reference TRBV7-9 and TRBJ1-4, is DTGVSQNPRHKITKRGQNVTFRCDPISEHNRLYWYRQTLGQGPEFLTYFQNEAQLEKSRLLSDRFSAERPKGSFSTLEIQRTEQGDSAMYLCASSPAGTGDEKLFFGSGTQLSVL.

This chain links TRBV5-1 with TRBJ1-2; 7 bases map to TRBD1. The CDR3 is made up of 15 amino acids. V lost 3 bases and J lost 0; bases outside the gene matches: 5. Germline assignment: CDR1 SGHRS and CDR2 YFSETQ. The CDR3 coding sequence is TGCGCCAGCAGCTGGGACAGACAAGCTAACTATGGCTACACCTTC. Translation: CASSWDRQANYGYTF. Together with reference TRBV5-1 and TRBJ1-2, the CDR3 gives the full variable domain: KAGVTQTPRYLIKTRGQQVTLSCSPISGHRSVSWYQQTPGQGLQFLFEYFSETQRNKGNFPGRFSGRQFSNSRSEMNVSTLELGDSALYLCASSWDRQANYGYTFGSGTRLTVV.

The rearrangement uses TRBV2 and TRBJ2-5; 7 nucleotides align to TRBD2. Germline V gene data show CDR1 as SNHLY and CDR2 as FYNNEI. The CDR3 totals 12 residues. J gave up 4 bases and V 6 bases, and 2 bases lay outside the gene matches. The CDR3 DNA reads TGTGCCAGCAGGAGGGAGGGAGAGACCCAGTACTTC. The encoded protein is CASRREGETQYF.

The rearrangement joins TRBV7-9 to TRBJ2-1; TRBD2 agrees at 11 bases. The CDR3 totals 17 residues. The germline V gene has CDR1 SEHNR and CDR2 FQNEAQ (reference sequence). J lost 5 bases, V lost 4 bases, and 10 bases had no gene match. CDR3 coding DNA: TGTGCCAGCAGCTATTCCGGGACTAGCGGTGGGAACAATGAGCAGTTCTTC. It translates to CASSYSGTSGGNNEQFF.

J is TRBJ1-1 and V is TRBV28; possible D gene TRBD1, 6 bases. The V end was cut by 2 bases, the J end by 5 bases, with 15 bases between. The CDR3 contains 15 residues. Germline V lookup: CDR1 MDHEN, CDR2 SYDVKM. The CDR3 DNA follows: TGTGCCAGCAGTTTAGCGATGGGGGCACGGACTGAAGCTTTCTTT. It is translated as CASSLAMGARTEAFF.

This chain joins TRBV4-3 and TRBJ2-1; 10 bases are shared with TRBD2. Germline loops: CDR1 LGHNA, CDR2 YSLEER. The CDR3 sequence is 16 residues long. V lost 4 bases, J lost 3 bases, and 6 bases stayed unmatched. The CDR3 DNA is TGCGCCAGCAGCCCCAGCCTAGCGGGGGTCTACAATGAGCAGTTCTTC. Translated: CASSPSLAGVYNEQFF.

The V call is TRBV5-1, the J call TRBJ2-3; 7 bases agree with TRBD2. From germline, CDR1 is SGHRS and CDR2 YFSETQ. The trim removed 3 bases at V and 1 base at J, leaving 5 bases unmatched. This CDR3 comprises 15 residues. CDR3 bases: TGCGCCAGCAGCTCGATGAGCGGGGGCACAGATACGCAGTATTTT. Translation gives CASSSMSGGTDTQYF.

The chain is built from TRBV2 and TRBJ1-2, with D possibly TRBD1 on 6 matching bases. Looked up from germline, CDR1 is SNHLY and CDR2 is FYNNEI. Trimming pared 5 bases from V and 7 bases from J, leaving 23 bases between. This CDR3 has 16 amino acids. CDR3 sequence (DNA): TGTGCCAGCAGTCCCATCGGGACCCAGGGAGGGGGTGGCTACACCTTC. It translates to CASSPIGTQGGGGYTF.

Only a few counts were recorded for this clone. The V and J genes are TRBV4-1 and TRBJ2-3; TRBD2 matches at 9 bases. In germline, CDR1 is MGHRA, CDR2 YSYEKL. The V segment lost 1 base and the J segment 4 bases; nucleotides outside the gene matches: 12. The CDR3 is made up of 18 amino acids. The CDR3 region is CASSQVLGSKRGADTQYF. The CDR3 DNA reads as TGCGCCAGCAGCCAAGTCTTGGGCAGTAAGCGGGGGGCAGATACGCAGTATTTT.

The rearrangement links TRBV28 to TRBJ2-7, with a possible D match to TRBD2 (5 bases). Germline V gene sequence: CDR1 MDHEN, CDR2 SYDVKM. The V end was cut by 4 bases, the J end by 3 bases, with 10 bases between. This CDR3 region has 13 residues. CDR3 sequence (DNA): TGTGCCAGCAGTTCTCTTCGGGGCTACGAGCAGTACTTC. Amino acid sequence: CASSSLRGYEQYF.

The V gene is TRBV30, the J gene TRBJ1-2, with 8 bases that match TRBD1. The germline CDR1 and CDR2 sequences are GTSNPN and SVGIG (reference sequence). The CDR3 extends over 11 amino acids. V was pared by 4 bases and J by 7 bases, with 2 bases of the junction left unmatched. The CDR3 coding sequence is TGTGCCTGGACAGGGGGCGGTGGCTACACCTTC. Amino acids: CAWTGGGGYTF.

V usage is TRBV9 and J usage is TRBJ2-5; D is perhaps TRBD1 (5 bases). The germline gives CDR1 SGDLS, CDR2 YYNGEE. Trimming left V 4 bases short and J 7 bases short, with 17 bases between. The CDR3 spans 14 residues. CDR3 nucleotide sequence: TGTGCCAGCAGCAAAGGGGCCCCAACGGGGACCCAGTACTTC. It yields the protein CASSKGAPTGTQYF.

The gene calls are TRBV6-1 and TRBJ1-2; 11 bases are a match to TRBD1. CDR3 length: 15 amino acids. V was pared by 6 bases and J by 7 bases, with 10 bases of the junction left unmatched. CDR1 is MNHNS, CDR2 SASEGT, per germline. The CDR3 DNA sequence: TGTGCCAGCAGGGGGCAAGGACAGGGGGCAGGTGGCTACACCTTC. Its protein is CASRGQGQGAGGYTF.

The chain employs TRBV7-9 and TRBJ1-1; D is perhaps TRBD1 (5 bases). The germline CDR1 and CDR2 sequences are SEHNR and FQNEAQ (reference sequence). This CDR3 has 17 residues. V dropped 1 base and J dropped 3 bases, with 18 bases sitting between them. The CDR3 reads CASSLDTWGREYTEAFF. The CDR3 nucleotides read TGTGCCAGCAGCTTAGATACGTGGGGCAGGGAATACACTGAAGCTTTCTTT.

J is TRBJ2-3 and V is TRBV7-9; 7 bases agree with TRBD1. Trimming removed 1 base from V and 3 bases from J; junction bases left unmatched: 4. CDR1 and CDR2 (germline): SEHNR, FQNEAQ (reference sequence). The CDR3 covers 15 residues. The CDR3 here is CASSLGGGATDTQYF. DNA of the CDR3: TGTGCCAGCAGCTTAGGAGGGGGCGCGACAGATACGCAGTATTTT.

The chain is built from TRBV7-3 and TRBJ2-2; TRBD1 might be the D (5 bases). The CDR3 has 14 amino acids. The V gene's germline CDR1 is SGHTA and CDR2 FQGTGA. V was cut by 6 bases and J by 1 base, with 9 bases left in between. CDR3 protein: CASRSGQNTGELFF. In nucleotides, the CDR3 is TGTGCCAGCAGATCCGGACAGAACACCGGGGAGCTGTTTTTT.

The V call is TRBV2, the J call TRBJ1-4; the match to TRBD1 covers 12 bases. CDR3 size: 18 residues. After removal of 4 bases from V and 5 bases from J, the junction contained 11 bases not matched to a gene. CDR1 and CDR2 from the germline V gene are SNHLY and FYNNEI. Here the CDR3 reads CASSVSTGTGGLNEKLFF. In DNA, the CDR3 is TGTGCCAGCAGTGTTTCGACCGGGACAGGGGGCCTGAATGAAAAACTGTTTTTT. The full variable domain, in which reference TRBV2 and TRBJ1-4 provide the parts outside the CDR3, is EPEVTQTPSHQVTQMGQEVILRCVPISNHLYFYWYRQILGQKVEFLVSFYNNEISEKSEIFDDQFSVERPDGSNFTLKIRSTKLEDSAMYFCASSVSTGTGGLNEKLFFGSGTQLSVL.

The chain uses TRBV11-2 and TRBJ2-5; 7 positions agree with TRBD2. The trim removed 5 bases at V and 5 bases at J, leaving 8 bases unmatched. CDR3 length: 14 amino acids. Germline V gives CDR1 SGHAT, CDR2 FQNNGV. In DNA form, the CDR3 reads TGTGCCAGCAGCCCAGGTCCCGGGGGGGAGACCCAGTACTTC. Protein: CASSPGPGGETQYF.

A remark on this clone: Other DNA sequences in this sample translate to the same CDR3. The rearrangement links TRBV7-2 to TRBJ2-5; D call uncertain. The CDR3 loop spans 11 amino acids. Germline V lookup: CDR1 SGHTA, CDR2 FQGNSA. Between the trimmed V and J ends, which lost 0 bases and 5 bases, there was a span of 1 base. The CDR3 sequence: CASSLAETQYF. CDR3 DNA: TGTGCCAGCAGCTTAGCGGAGACCCAGTACTTC.

The chain is built from TRBV7-9 and TRBJ2-1, with D possibly matching TRBD2 (5 bases). Germline assignment: CDR1 SEHNR and CDR2 FQNEAQ (reference sequence). V dropped 1 base and J dropped 12 bases, with 13 bases sitting between them. The CDR3 has 13 amino acids. The CDR3 is CASSLDSAEWQFF. The CDR3 DNA reads TGTGCCAGCAGCTTAGATTCAGCGGAATGGCAGTTCTTC.

This clone has a single count. This chain uses TRBV10-3 with TRBJ2-5, with a weak D call TRBD2 (6 bases). Trimming removed 6 bases at V and 2 bases at J, with 19 bases between. The CDR3 totals 16 residues. In germline, CDR1 is ENHRY, CDR2 SYGVKD. The CDR3: CAISRLVSTPQETQYF. The CDR3 DNA follows: TGTGCCATCAGCCGACTAGTTTCGACCCCTCAAGAGACCCAGTACTTC.

A note on this clone: Sequence at one end of the junction differs from germline and may be a read error. The genes are TRBV18 and TRBJ1-5; 9 bases are shared with TRBD1. Per the germline V gene, CDR1 is KGHSH and CDR2 is LQKENI. The CDR3 is made up of 17 amino acids. CDR3 nucleotide sequence: TGTGCCAGCTCACCACCAGGACTTACAGGGGGCAACCAGCCCCAGCATTTT. Its protein product is CASSPPGLTGGNQPQHF.

The chain recombines TRBV6-1 with TRBJ2-1; D is undetermined. Trimming removed 3 bases at V and 10 bases at J, with 7 bases between. CDR3 length: 11 amino acids. The V gene's germline CDR1 is MNHNS and CDR2 SASEGT. CDR3 in DNA: TGTGCCAGCAGTGACGGCCCGGAGCAGTTCTTC. The encoded protein is CASSDGPEQFF.

The chain has TRBV2 and TRBJ2-2; possibly TRBD2 for D (5 bases). This CDR3 comprises 14 residues. With 1 base removed from V and 6 bases from J, the gap between germline ends came to 9 bases. Germline values: CDR1 SNHLY, CDR2 FYNNEI. In DNA, the CDR3 is TGTGCCAGCAGTGAAGTTGGGGAGTCCGGGGAGCTGTTTTTT. Its translation: CASSEVGESGELFF.